The 21 T cell receptor beta chains below all came from one sample that was sequenced in a study of identical twins. TCRdb re-analysed the 5' RACE reads in MiXCR, keeping a single row per CDR3 protein. The sample has 750,000 to 950,000 distinct CDR3 sequences, about 12% seen once. In addition, the sample was reused for a study of yellow fever vaccine responses in identical twins.

The source material was PBMCs. The receptors here all came from a woman under 30 in good health.

This chain connects TRBV3-1 to TRBJ1-2, with D unresolved. Germline CDR1 reads LGHDT; CDR2 reads YNNKEL (reference sequence). This CDR3 has 15 residues. Trimming took 1 base from V and 4 from J, leaving 13 bases between them. The CDR3 is CASSQGVQNIYGYTF. The CDR3 region has the DNA TGTGCCAGCAGCCAAGGGGTGCAGAACATCTATGGCTACACCTTC.

The chain joins TRBV7-9 to TRBJ1-5; a weak D match, TRBD1 (5 bases). CDR1 and CDR2 from the germline V gene are SEHNR and FQNEAQ (reference sequence). The CDR3 spans 14 residues. The V gene lost 1 base and the J gene lost 5 bases, with 9 bases spanning the gap. CDR3 sequence (DNA): TGTGCCAGCAGCTTAGGTAGGGGTGATCAGCCCCAGCATTTT. Protein product: CASSLGRGDQPQHF.

This clonotype was counted a few times. CDR3 nucleotides: TGTGCCAGCAGCGGGGGGCAGCTAGCGGGAGTCACTACGCAGTATTTT. It yields the protein CASSGGQLAGVTTQYF. The rearrangement uses TRBV7-2 and TRBJ2-3; 10 nucleotides match TRBD2. Germline CDR1 and CDR2: SGHTA and FQGNSA. V shed 5 bases, J shed 8 bases, and the junction held 13 bases outside the gene matches. This CDR3 is 16 amino acids long.

The gene calls are TRBV23-1 and TRBJ2-1, with 8 bases that match TRBD1. TRBV23-1 is filed as an ORF, its function uncertain. The CDR3 totals 16 residues. Trimming cost V 4 bases and J 2 bases; bases outside gene matches: 7. CDR3 amino acids: CASSPRQGLPYNEQFF. The CDR3, as DNA: TGCGCCAGCAGTCCTCGACAGGGGTTGCCCTACAATGAGCAGTTCTTC.

This chain joins TRBV7-6 and TRBJ2-7; TRBD1 or TRBD2 may be the D gene (7 bases each). CDR1 SGHVS and CDR2 FNYEAQ come from the germline V gene. This CDR3 comprises 14 residues. V lost 5 bases and J 3 bases, leaving 14 bases between the germline ends. This chain's CDR3 is CASSPGGVYYEQYF. Here the CDR3 DNA reads TGTGCCAGCAGCCCAGGGGGGGTTTACTACGAGCAGTACTTC.

Here the CDR3 reads CAISESGGVNTDTQYF. CDR3 in DNA: TGTGCCATCAGTGAGTCGGGGGGAGTGAACACAGATACGCAGTATTTT. V gene TRBV10-3 combines with J gene TRBJ2-3, with a possible D match to TRBD2 (6 bases). Trimming stripped 0 bases from V and 2 bases from J, with 12 bases between. Per germline, CDR1 ENHRY and CDR2 SYGVKD. The CDR3 covers 16 residues.

This clonotype came up a few times. The chain joins TRBV5-1 to TRBJ2-1; TRBD1 aligns across 10 bases. The germline gives CDR1 SGHRS, CDR2 YFSETQ. The CDR3 spans 17 residues. V lost 0 bases and J lost 4; bases outside the gene matches: 7. CDR3 loop: CASSLVGTGVRYNEQFF. Here the CDR3 DNA reads TGCGCCAGCAGCTTGGTGGGGACAGGGGTTAGGTACAATGAGCAGTTCTTC.

In the case of this clonotype: An end of the junction differs from the germline gene, which may be a read error. This chain uses TRBV29-1 with TRBJ1-2; no clear D gene. The germline gives CDR1 SQVTM, CDR2 ANQGSEA. The CDR3 runs 11 residues. The CDR3 sequence: CSVVVNYSYTF. CDR3 nucleotide sequence: TGCAGCGTTGTAGTTAACTATAGCTACACCTTC.

This clonotype was counted only a few times. This chain connects TRBV27 to TRBJ2-7; D unresolved. CDR3 length equals 16 residues. Trimming took 5 bases from V and 2 from J, leaving 19 bases between them. The germline V gene has CDR1 MNHEY and CDR2 SMNVEV (reference sequence). The CDR3 sequence is CASSPLVVAGTYEQYF. The DNA of the CDR3 is TGTGCCAGCAGTCCCCTCGTGGTCGCTGGCACCTACGAGCAGTACTTC.

There are a few counts of this clonotype. The rearrangement joins TRBV7-2 to TRBJ1-2; the D is unclear. In germline, CDR1 is SGHTA, CDR2 FQGNSA. The CDR3 has 13 amino acids. Trimming took 6 bases from V and 4 from J, leaving 12 bases between them. The CDR3 sequence is CASSPKDAYGYTF. CDR3 in DNA: TGTGCCAGCAGTCCCAAGGACGCCTATGGCTACACCTTC.

In its sample, this clonotype was seen a few times. This chain joins TRBV24-1 and TRBJ2-1; 9 nucleotides line up with TRBD2. Unmatched junction bases numbered 4, after V lost 3 bases and J lost 5 bases. CDR1 and CDR2 from the germline V gene are KGHDR and SFDVKD. This CDR3 spans 15 amino acids. CDR3 nucleotides: TGTGCCACCAGTGATCGACTAGCGGCAAACAATGAGCAGTTCTTC. Amino acid sequence: CATSDRLAANNEQFF.

The rearrangement uses TRBV12-3 or TRBV12-4 and TRBJ2-1, with TRBD2 matching over 8 bases. V lost 6 bases, J lost 0 bases, and 7 bases stayed unmatched. This CDR3 is built from 16 residues. The CDR3 reads CASRSTGTSSYNEQFF. CDR3 DNA: TGTGCCAGCAGGTCAACCGGGACTAGCTCCTACAATGAGCAGTTCTTC.

This clonotype was observed a handful of times. The chain carries TRBV25-1 and TRBJ2-5; D may be TRBD1 (5 bases). Germline V gives CDR1 MGHDK, CDR2 SYGVNS. Trimming removed 2 bases at V and 2 bases at J, with 21 bases between. The CDR3 is 18 residues long. The CDR3 bases are TGTGCCAGCAGTGAAGGATTCCGCCAGGGCTTTTCTCAAGAGACCCAGTACTTC. It translates to CASSEGFRQGFSQETQYF.

The table lists this clonotype with a few counts. The chain combines TRBV12-3 or TRBV12-4 with TRBJ2-3, with a tentative D call TRBD2 (6 bases). Trimming shortened V by 10 bases and J by 0 bases, and 14 bases separated the two germline ends. CDR3 length: 14 amino acids. The CDR3 protein is CAISSGTSTDTQYF. CDR3 in DNA: TGTGCCATCTCCTCCGGGACTAGCACAGATACGCAGTATTTT.

The chain couples TRBV20-1 to TRBJ2-2; D is unclear. Germline assignment: CDR1 DFQATT and CDR2 SNEGSKA (reference sequence). Trimming took off 6 bases at V and 7 bases at J, with 12 bases between the two ends. CDR3 length: 12 amino acids. The CDR3 coding sequence is TGCAGTGCCGGTGACACGTTCGGGGAGCTGTTTTTT. The encoded protein is CSAGDTFGELFF.

This clonotype was counted ten times or more. The gene calls are TRBV5-6 and TRBJ2-3, with D uncertain. This CDR3 has 12 amino acids. Trimming removed 3 bases from V and 1 base from J, with 3 bases in between. The germline V gene has CDR1 SGHDT and CDR2 YYEEEE. CDR3 residues: CASSWGTDTQYF. The CDR3 DNA sequence: TGTGCCAGCAGCTGGGGCACAGATACGCAGTATTTT.

Comment on this clonotype: At one boundary the junction diverges from the germline segment, which might be a read error. The rearrangement uses TRBV7-9 and TRBJ2-6; the D gene is possibly TRBD1 (5 bases). The germline gives CDR1 SEHNR, CDR2 FQNEAQ (reference sequence). The CDR3 length is 15 residues. CDR3 DNA: TGTGCCAGCGAAATAGAAGAATCTGGGGCCAACGTCCTGGCTTTC. This sequence encodes CASEIEESGANVLAF.

The J gene is TRBJ2-1, the V gene TRBV12-3 or TRBV12-4; 11 nucleotides line up with TRBD2. V was clipped by 6 bases and J by 6 bases; unmatched bases: 19. This CDR3 is built from 19 residues. CDR3 protein: CASRVKGQFIAGGANEQFF. In DNA, the CDR3 is TGTGCCAGCAGGGTCAAGGGACAGTTTATAGCGGGGGGGGCCAATGAGCAGTTCTTC.

This clonotype was seen a handful of times. The J gene is TRBJ2-3, the V gene TRBV7-6, with TRBD1 matching over 8 bases. The CDR3 length is 15 residues. The junction had 9 bases not matched to a gene; V was cut back by 8 bases and J by 2 bases. CDR1 SGHVS and CDR2 FNYEAQ come from the germline V gene. DNA for the CDR3: TGTGCCAGCGTGCCCCTGGACAGGGACACAGATACGCAGTATTTT. It specifies CASVPLDRDTDTQYF.

The CDR3 region is CASSDGQYTGELFF. Here the CDR3 DNA reads TGTGCCAGCAGTGACGGGCAGTACACCGGGGAGCTGTTTTTT. V and J are TRBV2 and TRBJ2-2, with D unresolved. Germline loops: CDR1 SNHLY, CDR2 FYNNEI. This CDR3 contains 14 residues. Deletions cut 3 bases from V and 3 bases from J, with 8 bases between.

This clonotype has just a few counts. The chain is built from TRBV5-5 and TRBJ2-7; weak D call: TRBD1 (6 bases). Trimming left V 2 bases short and J 5 bases short, with 14 bases between. This CDR3 has 14 residues. CDR1 and CDR2 (germline): SGHKS, YYEKEE (reference sequence). The CDR3 nucleotides are TGTGCCAGCAGCTTCGGCAGGGGCGTCGACGAGCAGTACTTC. It is translated as CASSFGRGVDEQYF.